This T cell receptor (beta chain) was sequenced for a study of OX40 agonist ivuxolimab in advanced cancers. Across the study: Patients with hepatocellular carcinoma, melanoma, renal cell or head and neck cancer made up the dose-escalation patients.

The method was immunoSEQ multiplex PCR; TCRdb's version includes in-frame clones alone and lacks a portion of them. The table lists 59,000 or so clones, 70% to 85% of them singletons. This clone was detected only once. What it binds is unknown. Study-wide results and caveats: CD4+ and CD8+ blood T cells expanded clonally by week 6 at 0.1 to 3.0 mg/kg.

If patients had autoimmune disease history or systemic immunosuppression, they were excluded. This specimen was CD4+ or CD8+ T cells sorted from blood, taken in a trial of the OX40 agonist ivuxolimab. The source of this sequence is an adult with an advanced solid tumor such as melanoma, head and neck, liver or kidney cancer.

CDR3 sequence: CASSLAGTGPNNEQFF. CDR3 bases: TGTGCCAGCAGCTTGGCGGGGACAGGACCAAACAATGAGCAGTTCTTC. V and J are TRBV5-6 and TRBJ2-1, with TRBD1 matching over 8 bases. This CDR3 comprises 16 residues. Germline-derived CDR1 and CDR2 are SGHDT and YYEEEE. V lost 0 bases and J lost 5; bases outside the gene matches: 7.